This note documents a single TCR beta chain sequence. The source of the sample is a study of T cells in localized non-small cell lung cancer. Method: immunoSEQ multiplex PCR; TCRdb's copy keeps in-frame clones and lacks some. The sample comprises around 29,000 clones, about 88% of which are singletons, and roughly 13% rests with the top ten. CDR3 size: 18 residues. Trimming at V came to 3 bases and at J to 7 bases, leaving 14 bases not matched to a gene. The germline V gene encodes CDR1 LGHNA and CDR2 YNFKEQ. V gene TRBV4-2 combines with J gene TRBJ2-1, with TRBD2 matching 11 bases. The receptor was derived from a female donor over 55 with stage III squamous cell lung carcinoma. The specimen comprised peripheral blood, sampled before any cancer treatment. CDR3 sequence: CASSHPLGLAGGVNEQFF. The CDR3 DNA sequence: TGTGCCAGCAGCCACCCCTTAGGGCTAGCGGGAGGTGTAAATGAGCAGTTCTTC.